This TCR beta chain was retrieved from a study of blood T cell repertoires in COVID-19. About the research overall: Collection of acute and convalescent COVID-19 samples took place in the United States, Italy and Spain. PBMCs, B-cell-depleted T cells, or T cells provided the cDNA or gDNA that made up the material.

Trimming took 4 bases from V and 5 from J, leaving 12 bases between them. Germline loops: CDR1 ENHRY, CDR2 SYGVKD. The CDR3 extends over 14 amino acids. Only in-frame clones appear in the TCRdb table, and some are missing; sequencing was by immunoSEQ multiplex PCR. In the table there are about 260,000 clones, approximately 88% of which are singletons. Sequencing was carried out using peripheral blood. The receptor was derived from a human donor in a cohort sampled during active COVID-19. The chain uses TRBV10-3 and TRBJ2-1, with a weak D call TRBD1 (5 bases). CDR3 bases: TGTGCCATCAGTGGTAGGGCAGGGAACAATGAGCAGTTCTTC. This gives the protein CAISGRAGNNEQFF.